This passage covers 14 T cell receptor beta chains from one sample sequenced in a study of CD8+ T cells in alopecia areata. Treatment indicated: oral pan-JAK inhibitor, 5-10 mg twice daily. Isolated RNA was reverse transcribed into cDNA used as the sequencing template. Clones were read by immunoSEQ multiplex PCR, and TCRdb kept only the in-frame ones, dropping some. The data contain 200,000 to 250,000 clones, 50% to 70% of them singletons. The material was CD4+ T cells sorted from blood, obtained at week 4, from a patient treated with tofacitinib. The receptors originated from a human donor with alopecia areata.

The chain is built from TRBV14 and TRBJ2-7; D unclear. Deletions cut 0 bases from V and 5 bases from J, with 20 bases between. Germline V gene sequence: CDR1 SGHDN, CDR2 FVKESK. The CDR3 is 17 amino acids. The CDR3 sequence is CASSQDVIDYPKDEQYF. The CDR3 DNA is TGTGCCAGCAGCCAAGATGTGATCGATTACCCCAAGGACGAGCAGTACTTC. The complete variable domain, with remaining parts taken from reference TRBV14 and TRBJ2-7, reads EAGVTQFPSHSVIEKGQTVTLRCDPISGHDNLYWYRRVMGKEIKFLLHFVKESKQDESGMPNNRFLAERTGGTYSTLKVQPAELEDSGVYFCASSQDVIDYPKDEQYFGPGTRLTVT.

In DNA form, the CDR3 reads TGCGCCAGCAGATCAACCGGCTCTAGCGGGGGGACAGATACGCAGTATTTT. Residues: CASRSTGSSGGTDTQYF. This chain joins TRBV5-1 and TRBJ2-3; 11 bases align to TRBD2. This CDR3 is built from 17 residues. The J segment lost 3 bases and the V segment lost 5 bases, leaving 11 bases of the junction unmatched. Per germline, CDR1 SGHRS and CDR2 YFSETQ.

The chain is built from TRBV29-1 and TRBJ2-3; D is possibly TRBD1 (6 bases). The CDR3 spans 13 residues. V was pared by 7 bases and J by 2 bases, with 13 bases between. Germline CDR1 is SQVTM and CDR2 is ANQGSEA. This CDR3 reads CSARTDLTDTQYF. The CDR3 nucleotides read TGCAGCGCCAGGACAGACCTCACAGATACGCAGTATTTT.

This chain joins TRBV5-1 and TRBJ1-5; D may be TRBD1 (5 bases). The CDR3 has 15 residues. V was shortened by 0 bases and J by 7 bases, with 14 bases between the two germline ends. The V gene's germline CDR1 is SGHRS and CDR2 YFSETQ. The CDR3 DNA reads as TGCGCCAGCAGCTTGGCCGGGGGTTCCGGACAGCCCCAGCATTTT. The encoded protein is CASSLAGGSGQPQHF.

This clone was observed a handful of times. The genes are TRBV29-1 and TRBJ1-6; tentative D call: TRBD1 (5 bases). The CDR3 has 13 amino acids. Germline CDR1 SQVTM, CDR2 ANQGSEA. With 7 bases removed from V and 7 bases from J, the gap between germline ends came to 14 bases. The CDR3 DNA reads TGCAGCGCCGCCGTAGGGGACAATTCACCCCTCCACTTT. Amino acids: CSAAVGDNSPLHF.

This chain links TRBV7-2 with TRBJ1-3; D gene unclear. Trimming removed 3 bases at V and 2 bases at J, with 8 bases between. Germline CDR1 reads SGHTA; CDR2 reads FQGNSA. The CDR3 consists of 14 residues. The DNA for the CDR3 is TGTGCCAGCAGCTTGACAAAAACTGGAAACACCATATATTTT. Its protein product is CASSLTKTGNTIYF.

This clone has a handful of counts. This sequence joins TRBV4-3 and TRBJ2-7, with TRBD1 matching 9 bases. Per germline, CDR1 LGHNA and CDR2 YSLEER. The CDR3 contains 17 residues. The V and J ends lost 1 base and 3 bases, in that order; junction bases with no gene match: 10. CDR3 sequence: CASSQALPGQGDYEQYF. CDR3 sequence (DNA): TGCGCCAGCAGCCAAGCCCTACCGGGACAGGGTGACTACGAGCAGTACTTC.

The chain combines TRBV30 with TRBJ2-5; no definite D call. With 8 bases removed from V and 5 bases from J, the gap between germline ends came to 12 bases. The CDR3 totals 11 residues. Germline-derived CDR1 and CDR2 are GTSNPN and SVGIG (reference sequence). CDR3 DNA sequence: TGTGCCACAGCTCGGGTGGAGACCCAGTACTTC. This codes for CATARVETQYF.

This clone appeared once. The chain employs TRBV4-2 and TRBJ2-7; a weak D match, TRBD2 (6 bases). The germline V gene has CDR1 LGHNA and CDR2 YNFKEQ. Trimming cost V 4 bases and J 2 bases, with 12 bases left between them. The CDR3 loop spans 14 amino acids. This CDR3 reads CASSPGGSAYEQYF. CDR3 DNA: TGTGCCAGCAGCCCCGGAGGGAGCGCCTACGAGCAGTACTTC.

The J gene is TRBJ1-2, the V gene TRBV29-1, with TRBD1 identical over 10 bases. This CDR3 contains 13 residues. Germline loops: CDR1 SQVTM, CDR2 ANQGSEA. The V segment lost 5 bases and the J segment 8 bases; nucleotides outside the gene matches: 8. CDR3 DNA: TGCAGCGTTTCCGACAGGGGGCAGGGAGGCTACACCTTC. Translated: CSVSDRGQGGYTF.

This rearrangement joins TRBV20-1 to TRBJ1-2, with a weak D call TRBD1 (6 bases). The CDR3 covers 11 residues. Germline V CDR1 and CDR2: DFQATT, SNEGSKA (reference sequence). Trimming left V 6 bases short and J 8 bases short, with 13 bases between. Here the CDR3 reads CSALQGRGYTF. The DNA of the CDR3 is TGCAGTGCCCTACAGGGACGCGGCTACACCTTC.

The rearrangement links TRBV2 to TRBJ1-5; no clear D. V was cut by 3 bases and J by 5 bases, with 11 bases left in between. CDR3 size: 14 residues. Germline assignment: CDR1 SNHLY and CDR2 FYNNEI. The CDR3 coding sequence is TGTGCCAGCAGTGAGAGGCGCGGGGATCAGCCCCAGCATTTT. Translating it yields CASSERRGDQPQHF. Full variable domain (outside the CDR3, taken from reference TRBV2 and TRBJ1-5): EPEVTQTPSHQVTQMGQEVILRCVPISNHLYFYWYRQILGQKVEFLVSFYNNEISEKSEIFDDQFSVERPDGSNFTLKIRSTKLEDSAMYFCASSERRGDQPQHFGDGTRLSIL.

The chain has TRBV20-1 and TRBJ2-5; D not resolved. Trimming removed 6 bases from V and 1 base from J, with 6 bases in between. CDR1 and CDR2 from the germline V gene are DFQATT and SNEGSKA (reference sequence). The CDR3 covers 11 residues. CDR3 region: CSAIVQETQYF. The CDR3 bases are TGCAGTGCCATAGTCCAAGAGACCCAGTACTTC.

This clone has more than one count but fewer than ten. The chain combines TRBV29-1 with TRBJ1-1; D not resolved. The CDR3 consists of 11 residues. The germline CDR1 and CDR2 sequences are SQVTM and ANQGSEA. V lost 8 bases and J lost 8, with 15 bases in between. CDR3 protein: CSPREASEAFF. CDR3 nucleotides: TGCAGCCCCCGCGAGGCCTCGGAAGCTTTCTTT.